This passage covers 14 T cell receptor beta chains from one sample sequenced in a study of response to subunit inactivated influenza vaccine. TCRdb reprocessed the RT-PCR reads via MiXCR and lists one record per CDR3 protein. The table lists hundreds of thousands of distinct CDR3 sequences, around 16% of them singletons. Specimen: PBMCs from blood, collected about 11 days after vaccination. These receptors were taken from a man in his forties or fifties who received an inactivated influenza vaccine.

This clonotype was counted a few times. This sequence joins TRBV6-5 and TRBJ2-7; 9 bases are a match to TRBD1. The CDR3 sequence is 14 residues long. Germline CDR1 and CDR2: MNHEY and SVGAGI. V was clipped by 2 bases and J by 6 bases; unmatched bases: 5. CDR3 bases: TGTGCCAGCAGTTACCAGGGGACAGGGCCCGAGCAGTACTTC. Translation gives CASSYQGTGPEQYF.

The gene calls are TRBV5-5 and TRBJ2-4; D call uncertain. Germline assignment: CDR1 SGHKS and CDR2 YYEKEE (reference sequence). V was pared by 0 bases and J by 5 bases, with 18 bases between. The CDR3 has 17 residues. The chain's CDR3 is CASSLVELMRNQNIQYF. CDR3 nucleotide sequence: TGTGCCAGCAGCTTGGTGGAGTTGATGAGGAATCAAAACATTCAGTACTTC.

The rearrangement uses TRBV4-3 and TRBJ2-2, with D unclear. This CDR3 has 15 amino acids. Germline CDR1 reads LGHNA; CDR2 reads YSLEER. Trimming removed 4 bases from V and 2 bases from J, with 11 bases in between. CDR3 sequence (DNA): TGCGCCAGCAGCCCCAGAACGTATAACACCGGGGAGCTGTTTTTT. Translated: CASSPRTYNTGELFF.

This clonotype was recorded a few times. The genes are TRBV5-1 and TRBJ1-1; TRBD1 agrees at 9 bases. Germline trimming cut 4 bases from V and 11 bases from J; bases unmatched to any gene: 12. This CDR3 region has 14 residues. Germline CDR1 is SGHRS and CDR2 is YFSETQ. The CDR3 coding sequence is TGCGCCAGCAGCCCCTGGGACAGGGAGGGTGAGGCTTTCTTT. It encodes CASSPWDREGEAFF.

This chain joins TRBV7-9 and TRBJ1-2; unclear D gene. V was pared by 5 bases and J by 8 bases, with 12 bases between. Germline CDR1 reads SEHNR; CDR2 reads FQNEAQ (reference sequence). The CDR3 has 12 amino acids. The DNA of the CDR3 is TGTGCCAGCAGCGCTACAGCGGGGGGCTACACCTTC. Translated, it gives CASSATAGGYTF.

V and J are TRBV25-1 and TRBJ2-3, with a tentative D call TRBD2 (6 bases). The V end was cut by 6 bases, the J end by 4 bases, with 14 bases between. The CDR3 length is 14 residues. The germline gives CDR1 MGHDK, CDR2 SYGVNS. CDR3 protein: CASSEPRGSDTQYF. The DNA for the CDR3 is TGTGCCAGCAGCGAACCCCGGGGGTCAGATACGCAGTATTTT.

The chain employs TRBV20-1 and TRBJ1-1, with 7 nucleotides matching TRBD1. The CDR3 has 13 residues. Germline V lookup: CDR1 DFQATT, CDR2 SNEGSKA (reference sequence). With 5 bases clipped from V and 4 bases from J, the junction kept 7 bases outside the gene matches. The CDR3 spells CSARHRGSTEAFF. In nucleotides, the CDR3 is TGCAGTGCTCGCCACAGGGGATCCACTGAAGCTTTCTTT.

This clonotype came up a few times. The rearrangement links TRBV12-3 or TRBV12-4 to TRBJ2-5; maybe TRBD2 (5 bases). Deletions cut 6 bases from V and 5 bases from J, with 13 bases between. The length of the CDR3 is 13 residues. Here the CDR3 DNA reads TGTGCCAGCAGCCACTCAACGGGGGAGACCCAGTACTTC. Protein: CASSHSTGETQYF.

This chain links TRBV2 with TRBJ2-2; D is possibly TRBD1 (6 bases). CDR1 is SNHLY and CDR2 is FYNNEI in the germline V gene. V lost 4 bases, J lost 1 base, and 7 bases lay in between. The CDR3 loop spans 14 amino acids. This chain's CDR3 is CASSVRGNTGELFF. The DNA for the CDR3 is TGTGCCAGCAGTGTCAGGGGGAACACCGGGGAGCTGTTTTTT.

V gene TRBV7-2 combines with J gene TRBJ2-7, with 9 bases matching TRBD2. Germline values: CDR1 SGHTA, CDR2 FQGNSA. After removal of 4 bases from V and 5 bases from J, the junction contained 9 bases not matched to a gene. This CDR3 contains 15 residues. CDR3 in amino acids: CASSSSPGLADEQYF. In DNA form, the CDR3 reads TGTGCCAGCAGCTCCTCCCCGGGACTAGCTGACGAGCAGTACTTC.

As for this clonotype: A much larger clonotype is one base distant, so this may be a read error. This sequence joins TRBV6-2 or TRBV6-3 and TRBJ2-1; D may be TRBD1 or TRBD2 (5 bases each). The V end lost 2 bases, the J end lost 9 bases, and 14 bases lay between the germline ends. Germline CDR1 reads MNHEY; CDR2 reads SVGEGT. This CDR3 spans 14 amino acids. The CDR3 here is CASSYGASWIEQFF. The CDR3 nucleotides read TGTGCCAGCAGTTACGGGGCTAGCTGGATTGAGCAGTTCTTC.

V is TRBV3-1 and J is TRBJ1-1; D is ambiguous. The CDR3 covers 14 residues. Germline loops: CDR1 LGHDT, CDR2 YNNKEL (reference sequence). Trimming cost V 2 bases and J 2 bases, with 9 bases left between them. CDR3 in DNA: TGTGCCAGCAGCCAAAAAGGATATAACACTGAAGCTTTCTTT. It codes for CASSQKGYNTEAFF.

This clonotype was seen only a few times. The chain is built from TRBV5-1 and TRBJ1-1; maybe TRBD1 (6 bases). The CDR3 spans 11 residues. V lost 3 bases, J lost 8 bases, and 8 bases lay in between. Germline-derived CDR1 and CDR2 are SGHRS and YFSETQ. The CDR3 reads CASSYGQEAFF. DNA of the CDR3: TGCGCCAGCAGCTATGGACAGGAAGCTTTCTTT.

This clonotype was detected a few times. V gene TRBV3-1 combines with J gene TRBJ1-2, with D hard to call. CDR1 and CDR2 (germline): LGHDT, YNNKEL (reference sequence). Trimming pared 4 bases from V and 6 bases from J, leaving 12 bases between. CDR3 length: 13 residues. The CDR3 reads CASSLMGSDGYTF. The CDR3 nucleotides read TGTGCCAGCAGCCTAATGGGGTCCGATGGCTACACCTTC.